The rows below give T cell receptor beta chains drawn from one sample of a study of cytomegalovirus exposure and HLA in healthy donors. The table came from immunoSEQ multiplex PCR; TCRdb's copy has only in-frame clones and leaves some out. The sample carries around 150,000 clones, around 59% recorded once. Material: PBMCs. These receptors came from a male donor in good health and CMV-seronegative. CDR3s include the opening cysteine and the closing phenylalanine or tryptophan. The D gene is left open where the match is weak. Clone size appears in some rows only: once, few, many, or a class for an expanded clone.

>.|TRBJ2-5|13|TRBV5-1|.
TGCGCCAGCAGCTCCGGGGGAGGAGAGACCCAGTACTTC
CASSSGGGETQYF
>TRBD2|TRBJ2-1|14|TRBV7-3|.
TGTGCCAGCAGCCCGGCGGGGGTATACAATGAGCAGTTCTTC
CASSPAGVYNEQFF
>TRBD1|TRBJ1-5|15|TRBV7-6|few
TGTGCCAGCAGCTTACGACAGGGCCGGGGTCAGCCCCAGCATTTT
CASSLRQGRGQPQHF
>.|TRBJ2-5|17|TRBV4-1|.
TGCGCCAGCAGCCAAGATACTGCAGGTCCTTCTCAAGAGACCCAGTACTTC
CASSQDTAGPSQETQYF
>.|TRBJ1-1|15|TRBV27|.
TGTGCCAGCAGTCCTGGGGGGGGGATCGCACCTCGAGCTTTCTTT
CASSPGGGIAPRAFF
>TRBD1|TRBJ2-1|15|TRBV7-9|.
TGTGCCAGCAGCCGGGACAGGGCTTCCTACAATGAGCAGTTCTTC
CASSRDRASYNEQFF
>TRBD1|TRBJ1-1|14|TRBV10-3|few
TGTGCCGCGGGCCCCGACAGGGAAGGCACTGAAGCTTTCTTT
CAAGPDREGTEAFF
>.|TRBJ2-2|14|TRBV5-1|few
TGCGCCAGCAGCTTGGGGCCGAACACCGGGGAGCTGTTTTTT
CASSLGPNTGELFF
>TRBD1|TRBJ2-3|16|TRBV7-9|.
TGTGCCAGCAGCCCAGGTACGGGACAGCACACAGATACGCAGTATTTT
CASSPGTGQHTDTQYF
>.|TRBJ2-6|14|TRBV7-7|.
TGTGCCAGCAGCTCGAGTTCTGGGGCCAACGTCCTGACTTTC
CASSSSSGANVLTF
>.|TRBJ2-1|14|TRBV7-9|.
TGTGCCAGCAGCCCACGGACTACGGTTTTTGAGCAGTTCTTC
CASSPRTTVFEQFF
>TRBD2|TRBJ2-1|16|TRBV15|few
TGTGCCACCAGCAGACGGGGACTAGAGTCCAACAATGAGCAGTTCTTC
CATSRRGLESNNEQFF
>.|TRBJ1-1|17|TRBV5-1|few
TGCGCCAGCAGCCGATGGACAGCTACAAACATGAACACTGAAGCTTTCTTT
CASSRWTATNMNTEAFF
>TRBD1|TRBJ1-1|15|TRBV27|.
TGTGCCAGCAGTTCGACAGGGGCGGAGAACACTGAAGCTTTCTTT
CASSSTGAENTEAFF
>.|TRBJ1-2|13|TRBV7-9|.
TGTGCCAGCAGCACTCCTACAGGGTTAGGCTACACCTTC
CASSTPTGLGYTF
>.|TRBJ1-2|14|TRBV28|.
TGTGCCAGCAGTATCAGGCAGGGGACCTATGGCTACACCTTC
CASSIRQGTYGYTF
>.|TRBJ2-1|11|TRBV9|.
TGTGCCAGCAGCGCAAACAGGGACCAGTTCTTC
CASSANRDQFF
>.|TRBJ1-4|15|TRBV4-1|.
TGCGCCAGCAGCCATCTTCTGGGCAGTAATGAAAAACTGTTTTTT
CASSHLLGSNEKLFF
>TRBD2|TRBJ2-2|18|TRBV7-9|.
TGTGCCAGCAGCTTAGCCCCGGGACTAGCGGGGGGATACGGGGAGCTGTTTTTT
CASSLAPGLAGGYGELFF
>.|TRBJ1-1|12|TRBV29-1|.
TGCAGCGTTGAGGGGGGGGCAACCGAAGCTTTCTTT
CSVEGGATEAFF
>.|TRBJ1-4|14|TRBV9|few
TGTGCCAGCAGCGTTGGGGGGTTAGGAGAAAAACTGTTTTTT
CASSVGGLGEKLFF
>TRBD2|TRBJ2-1|15|TRBV4-2|.
TGTGCCAGCAGCCCCATAGCGGGGGGGGGAGATGAGCAGTTCTTC
CASSPIAGGGDEQFF
>.|TRBJ1-1|13|TRBV6-5|.
TGTGCCAGCAGTAACAGGGCGGGCACTGAAGCTTTCTTT
CASSNRAGTEAFF
>TRBD1|TRBJ1-2|13|TRBV6-5|few
TGTGCCAGCAGTACGACAGGGGACTATGGCTACACCTTC
CASSTTGDYGYTF
>TRBD2|TRBJ2-3|17|TRBV7-8|.
TGTGCCAGCAGCTTACTGACTAGCGGGGGGGCCACAGATACGCAGTATTTT
CASSLLTSGGATDTQYF
>TRBD1|TRBJ1-5|15|TRBV28|.
TGTGCCAGCAGGACCGGGACAGGGGCCCCGGAGCCCCAGCATTTT
CASRTGTGAPEPQHF
>TRBD1|TRBJ1-2|16|TRBV10-3|few
TGTGCCATCAGTGAACAAACAGGGGGCTTTGGTGGTGGCTACACCTTC
CAISEQTGGFGGGYTF
>.|TRBJ1-1|13|TRBV5-1|few
TGCGCCAGCAGCTTGGACAGGGACACTGAAGCTTTCTTT
CASSLDRDTEAFF
>TRBD2|TRBJ2-5|15|TRBV7-6|few
TGTGCCAGCAGCTCCCCACGGGGGGGCCAAGAGACCCAGTACTTC
CASSSPRGGQETQYF
>TRBD1|TRBJ1-6|19|TRBV4-1|.
TGCGCCAGCAGCCGGACTTGGGGGACAGGGAGCTCCTATAATTCACCCCTCCACTTT
CASSRTWGTGSSYNSPLHF
>.|TRBJ1-4|15|TRBV7-9|few
TGTGCCAGCAGCGCCCGACCGGGATCTAATGAAAAACTGTTTTTT
CASSARPGSNEKLFF
>.|TRBJ1-4|15|TRBV27|.
TGTGCCAGCAGTCTACGACACGGGGTTGGAGAAAAACTGTTTTTT
CASSLRHGVGEKLFF
>.|TRBJ1-6|14|TRBV30|.
TGTGCCTGGACCGGCAGGGTTGCTCCTCGCCCCCTCCACTTT
CAWTGRVAPRPLHF
>TRBD1|TRBJ1-2|14|TRBV7-2|.
TGTGCCAGCAGCTTCGGGACAGGGGGGGATGGCTACACCTTC
CASSFGTGGDGYTF
>.|TRBJ1-1|12|TRBV7-2|.
TGTGCCAGCAGCATAAACGGGGAGGGAGCTTTCTTT
CASSINGEGAFF
>TRBD1|TRBJ1-2|15|TRBV5-6|.
TGTGCCAGCAGCTTGGGGGACAGGTTAGGCTATGGCTACCCCTTC
CASSLGDRLGYGYPF
>TRBD2|TRBJ2-3|16|TRBV5-1|few
TGCGCCAGCAGCATTGATCTAGCGGGGCCCACAGATACGCAGTATTTT
CASSIDLAGPTDTQYF
>TRBD1|TRBJ2-7|16|TRBV28|few
TGTGCCAGCAGTGCCTCCAGGGGGCGTACGGGATACGAGCAGTACTTC
CASSASRGRTGYEQYF
>.|TRBJ1-2|14|TRBV6-1|.
TGTGCCAGCATCCGGGGGGGGCAGGACCATGGCTACACCTTC
CASIRGGQDHGYTF
>TRBD2|TRBJ2-3|17|TRBV7-3|.
TGTGCCAGCAGCTGGACTAGCGGGGGTCTTAGAGGAGATACGCAGTATTTT
CASSWTSGGLRGDTQYF
>.|TRBJ2-7|12|TRBV5-4|.
TGTGCCAGCAGCAAGGACAGCTACGAGCAGTACTTC
CASSKDSYEQYF
>.|TRBJ1-5|15|TRBV23-1|.
TGCGCCAGCAGTCAACCCGGGACTTACAATCAGCCCCAGCATTTT
CASSQPGTYNQPQHF
>TRBD1|TRBJ2-5|17|TRBV7-6|.
TGTGCCAGCAGCTCGGCCCCGGGACAGGGGTTTGGAGAGACCCAGTACTTC
CASSSAPGQGFGETQYF
>.|TRBJ1-1|13|TRBV5-8|.
TGTGCCAGCAGGAAACAGGAGAACACTGAAGCTTTCTTT
CASRKQENTEAFF
>TRBD2|TRBJ2-1|13|TRBV5-1|.
TGCGCCAGCAGCCCTAGCGGGGGTTATGAGCAGTTCTTC
CASSPSGGYEQFF
>.|TRBJ2-7|15|TRBV7-6|.
TGTGCCAGCAGCTACGGGGGCGGGGGCCCCTACGAGCAGTACTTC
CASSYGGGGPYEQYF
>.|TRBJ1-1|13|TRBV9|.
TGTGCCAGCAGCGTAGCAGGGTACACTGAAGCTTTCTTT
CASSVAGYTEAFF
>.|TRBJ1-5|15|TRBV5-1|few
TGCGCCAGCAGCTTGGAGGCGGATGCGGGTCAGCCCCAGCATTTT
CASSLEADAGQPQHF
>.|TRBJ1-1|15|TRBV28|.
TGTGCCAGCCTAAGGGGGGGAAACTTGAACACTGAAGCTTTCTTT
CASLRGGNLNTEAFF
>.|TRBJ2-5|15|TRBV7-8|.
TGTGCCAGCAGCTTAGTGATCAGGAGGGCAGAGACCCAGTACTTC
CASSLVIRRAETQYF
>.|TRBJ2-2|15|TRBV10-3|.
TGTGCCATCAGCAGAAGGGGCAGGGACACCGGGGAGCTGTTTTTT
CAISRRGRDTGELFF
>TRBD1|TRBJ1-1|14|TRBV6-1|.
TGTGCCAGCAGGGAAGGACAGGGGGCGACTGAAGCTTTCTTT
CASREGQGATEAFF
>.|TRBJ2-1|11|TRBV20-1|.
TGCAGTGCTAGAGTCCGGGGGGAGCAGTTCTTC
CSARVRGEQFF
>TRBD2|TRBJ2-7|13|TRBV28|.
TGTGCCAGCCGACTAGCGGGGAACTACGAGCAGTACTTC
CASRLAGNYEQYF
>TRBD2|TRBJ2-3|16|TRBV19|.
TGTGCCAGTAGTAAGGCACTAGCGGGGAGCACAGATACGCAGTATTTT
CASSKALAGSTDTQYF
>TRBD1|TRBJ1-2|15|TRBV15|few
TGTGCCACCAGCGGGTCGACAGGGGAAAACTATGGCTACACCTTC
CATSGSTGENYGYTF
>TRBD1|TRBJ1-1|13|TRBV18|.
TGTGCCAGCTCTCGGGACAGCAACACTGAAGCTTTCTTT
CASSRDSNTEAFF
>.|TRBJ2-5|18|TRBV7-6|.
TGTGCCAGCAGCGCCTGGGGGCTGTCTAGGCTTCAGCAAGAGACCCAGTACTTC
CASSAWGLSRLQQETQYF
>.|TRBJ2-6|16|TRBV2|.
TGTGCCAGCGGAGGTGGGCTAGCTTACGGGGCCAACGTCCTGACTTTC
CASGGGLAYGANVLTF
>.|TRBJ2-7|14|TRBV7-8|few
TGTGCCAGCAGCTCAGGTGAGATGGCCTACGAGCAGTACTTC
CASSSGEMAYEQYF